This entry concerns a single T cell receptor (beta chain). Its specificity is not known. The library targeted TCRbeta and was prepared with unique molecular identifiers. TCRdb redid the calling of the PCR reads with MiXCR, one entry per CDR3 protein. The sample records about 640,000 distinct CDR3 sequences, 10% to 15% being singletons. CDR1 and CDR2 from the germline V gene are SGHAT and FQNNGV. V was cut by 6 bases and J by 6 bases, with 18 bases left in between. The CDR3 length is 15 residues. These data come from a study of T-cell reconstitution after alpha-beta-depleted transplantation in children. General study results and limits: The study reportedly traced alpha-beta T cells about two months after transplant to several hundred expanded graft clones. Some patients' high day-60 TCRbeta diversity was attributed to recipient cells surviving conditioning. After one year, T-cell counts and TCRbeta diversity mostly came from new T cells.

The V gene is TRBV11-2, the J gene TRBJ2-1, with a tentative D call TRBD2 (6 bases). Sequencing was performed on PBMCs, mostly from graft donor cells, taken 360 days after TCRalphabeta/CD19-depleted stem cell transplant. The sequence was obtained from a male patient between 5 and 17 years old who had a stem cell transplant for acute myeloid leukemia, so the T cells may come from the graft donor. The CDR3 protein is CASRPQGRRVNEQFF. The CDR3 DNA reads TGTGCCAGCAGACCTCAAGGGAGGAGGGTCAATGAGCAGTTCTTC. Full variable domain (missing parts from reference TRBV11-2 and TRBJ2-1): EAGVAQSPRYKIIEKRQSVAFWCNPISGHATLYWYQQILGQGPKLLIQFQNNGVVDDSQLPKDRFSAERLKGVDSTLKIQPAKLEDSAVYLCASRPQGRRVNEQFFGPGTRLTVL.